These 17 T cell receptor beta chains were sequenced from one sample in a study of CD8+ T cells in alopecia areata. cDNA reverse transcribed from extracted RNA served as the sequencing template. Data came from immunoSEQ multiplex PCR; TCRdb stores just in-frame clones and leaves some out. The top ten hold under 6.5% of the sample, which has 110,000 to 150,000 clones, around 50% seen once. The input for sequencing was CD4+ T cells sorted from blood, taken at week 0. These receptors came from a human donor with alopecia areata.

V is TRBV5-1 and J is TRBJ2-7; maybe TRBD2 (6 bases). The germline CDR1 and CDR2 sequences are SGHRS and YFSETQ. V dropped 4 bases and J dropped 7 bases, with 21 bases sitting between them. The CDR3 sequence is 15 residues long. The CDR3: CASSPAAGARGEQYF. Written as DNA, the CDR3 is TGCGCCAGCAGCCCCGCCGCGGGCGCCCGGGGGGAGCAGTACTTC.

This clone came up once. The chain carries TRBV5-4 and TRBJ2-3; no reliable D call. The ends were cut back, 0 bases at V and 4 bases at J, with 6 bases in the middle. The germline V gene encodes CDR1 SGHNT and CDR2 YYREEE (reference sequence). This CDR3 contains 13 residues. The CDR3 DNA sequence: TGTGCCAGCAGCTTGGATGTGGCAGATACGCAGTATTTT. Amino acids: CASSLDVADTQYF.

J is TRBJ2-7 and V is TRBV6-5; possibly TRBD1 for D (6 bases). Per germline, CDR1 MNHEY and CDR2 SVGAGI. This CDR3 contains 14 residues. Deletions cut 6 bases from V and 3 bases from J, with 15 bases between. CDR3 bases: TGTGCCAGCAGCTACGCCGACAGGAGCTACGAGCAGTACTTC. This encodes CASSYADRSYEQYF.

The rearrangement joins TRBV29-1 to TRBJ1-3; possibly TRBD1 for D (5 bases). The V end lost 6 bases, the J end lost 0 bases, and 6 bases lay between the germline ends. Per germline, CDR1 SQVTM and CDR2 ANQGSEA. The CDR3 is 12 residues long. CDR3 loop: CSVTVSGNTIYF. The CDR3 DNA reads TGCAGCGTGACAGTCTCTGGAAACACCATATATTTT.

This chain joins TRBV2 and TRBJ2-1; D is uncertain. The CDR3 is 13 amino acids. Germline CDR1 and CDR2: SNHLY and FYNNEI. V was trimmed by 4 bases and J by 3 bases, leaving 7 bases between them. CDR3 nucleotide sequence: TGTGCCAGCAGTGCAAAGGGCTACAATGAGCAGTTCTTC. This sequence encodes CASSAKGYNEQFF.

This clone was seen a few times. The rearrangement uses TRBV13 and TRBJ2-7, with TRBD2 identical over 12 bases. This CDR3 comprises 17 residues. V was pared by 5 bases and J by 0 bases, with 8 bases of the junction left unmatched. The germline CDR1 and CDR2 sequences are PRHDT and FYEKMQ (reference sequence). The CDR3 DNA sequence: TGTGCCAGCAGCCATCGACTAGCGGGGGATAGCTCCTACGAGCAGTACTTC. Protein: CASSHRLAGDSSYEQYF. The full variable domain, in which reference TRBV13 and TRBJ2-7 provide the parts outside the CDR3, is AAGVIQSPRHLIKEKRETATLKCYPIPRHDTVYWYQQGPGQDPQFLISFYEKMQSDKGSIPDRFSAQQFSDYHSELNMSSLELGDSALYFCASSHRLAGDSSYEQYFGPGTRLTVT.

The chain is built from TRBV30 and TRBJ2-3, with D possibly being TRBD2 (6 bases). The CDR3 is 13 residues long. CDR1 and CDR2 (germline): GTSNPN, SVGIG (reference sequence). The V end lost 5 bases, the J end lost 4 bases, and 13 bases lay between the germline ends. Here the CDR3 DNA reads TGTGCCTGGGGTCCTAGCGCGGCAGATACGCAGTATTTT. It encodes CAWGPSAADTQYF.

V and J are TRBV4-2 and TRBJ1-6; D is unclear. Germline-derived CDR1 and CDR2 are LGHNA and YNFKEQ. V lost 0 bases, J lost 7 bases, and 7 bases lay in between. The CDR3 length is 14 residues. Here the CDR3 DNA reads TGTGCCAGCAGCCAAGAAGGGCCCAATTCACCCCTCCACTTT. This sequence encodes CASSQEGPNSPLHF.

This sequence joins TRBV7-2 and TRBJ2-1, with 14 nucleotides matching TRBD2. V trimming: 1 base; J trimming: 7 bases; junction bases outside the gene matches: 3. Germline CDR1 and CDR2: SGHTA and FQGNSA. This CDR3 has 16 amino acids. DNA for the CDR3: TGTGCCAGCAGCTTAGTCGGGACTAGCGGGGGAAATGAGCAGTTCTTC. Translation: CASSLVGTSGGNEQFF.

CDR3 DNA: TGTGCCAGCAAACGATTTAGCGGGGGGAGCACAGATACGCAGTATTTT. Translation: CASKRFSGGSTDTQYF. This chain links TRBV2 with TRBJ2-3; TRBD2 aligns across 10 bases. Per the germline V gene, CDR1 is SNHLY and CDR2 is FYNNEI. The CDR3 has 16 amino acids. V gave up 7 bases and J gave up 0 bases; unmatched junction bases: 7.

The gene calls are TRBV29-1 and TRBJ1-1, with D hard to call. Germline lookup yields CDR1 SQVTM and CDR2 ANQGSEA. This CDR3 spans 11 amino acids. The ends were cut back, 4 bases at V and 9 bases at J, with 12 bases in the middle. The CDR3 nucleotides read TGCAGCGTTGTTGTGGGAGCGAAAGCTTTCTTT. It specifies CSVVVGAKAFF.

This rearrangement joins TRBV2 to TRBJ2-3; D tentatively reads TRBD1 or TRBD2 (6 bases each). Germline V gene data show CDR1 as SNHLY and CDR2 as FYNNEI. Trimming left V 5 bases short and J 4 bases short, with 13 bases between. The CDR3 extends over 14 amino acids. Here the CDR3 DNA reads TGTGCCAGCAGTAGAGGGGGGAGTGCAGATACGCAGTATTTT. Residues: CASSRGGSADTQYF. Looking up the rest from reference TRBV2 and TRBJ2-3 gives the full variable domain: EPEVTQTPSHQVTQMGQEVILRCVPISNHLYFYWYRQILGQKVEFLVSFYNNEISEKSEIFDDQFSVERPDGSNFTLKIRSTKLEDSAMYFCASSRGGSADTQYFGPGTRLTVL.

This rearrangement joins TRBV5-6 to TRBJ2-7; 7 bases match TRBD1. CDR1 and CDR2 (germline): SGHDT, YYEEEE. With V trimmed by 3 bases and J by 4 bases, 10 bases remained unmatched. This CDR3 is 15 amino acids long. CDR3 amino acids: CASSWRQGSWYEQYF. CDR3 in DNA: TGTGCCAGCAGCTGGAGACAGGGTTCCTGGTACGAGCAGTACTTC.

This clone appeared once. The genes are TRBV7-9 and TRBJ2-5; either TRBD1 or TRBD2 may supply D (5 bases each). The CDR3 is 17 amino acids. V was shortened by 6 bases and J by 2 bases, with 22 bases between the two germline ends. Per the germline V gene, CDR1 is SEHNR and CDR2 is FQNEAQ (reference sequence). CDR3 nucleotide sequence: TGTGCCAGCAGACCGTCGGGGATGGCAGGGAGACAAGAGACCCAGTACTTC. Its translation is CASRPSGMAGRQETQYF.

The CDR3: CASIDTSGGDTQYF. The DNA of the CDR3 is TGCGCCAGCATTGATACTAGCGGGGGAGATACGCAGTATTTT. The chain has TRBV5-1 and TRBJ2-3; 11 bases line up with TRBD2. The CDR3 spans 14 residues. CDR1 is SGHRS, CDR2 YFSETQ, per germline. V gave up 6 bases and J gave up 5 bases; unmatched junction bases: 5. Full variable domain (missing parts from reference TRBV5-1 and TRBJ2-3): KAGVTQTPRYLIKTRGQQVTLSCSPISGHRSVSWYQQTPGQGLQFLFEYFSETQRNKGNFPGRFSGRQFSNSRSEMNVSTLELGDSALYLCASIDTSGGDTQYFGPGTRLTVL.

With regard to this clone: The same CDR3 arises from other DNA sequences in this sample as well. The CDR3 DNA is TGCAGCGTTGGGGATAGCAATCAGCCCCAGCATTTT. This translates into CSVGDSNQPQHF. The chain employs TRBV29-1 and TRBJ1-5, with D unresolved. CDR1 SQVTM and CDR2 ANQGSEA come from the germline V gene. V was shortened by 4 bases and J by 0 bases, with 4 bases between the two germline ends. The CDR3 length is 12 residues. The variable domain in full, with the rest retrieved from reference TRBV29-1 and TRBJ1-5, is SAVISQKPSRDICQRGTSLTIQCQVDSQVTMMFWYRQQPGQSLTLIATANQGSEATYESGFVIDKFPISRPNLTFSTLTVSNMSPEDSSIYLCSVGDSNQPQHFGDGTRLSIL.

The V gene is TRBV5-6, the J gene TRBJ1-5, with TRBD1 identical over 9 bases. Per germline, CDR1 SGHDT and CDR2 YYEEEE. With 4 bases clipped from V and 5 bases from J, the junction kept 7 bases outside the gene matches. The CDR3 is made up of 15 amino acids. CDR3 protein: CASSLAGTGHQPQHF. DNA of the CDR3: TGTGCCAGCAGCCTGGCCGGGACAGGGCATCAGCCCCAGCATTTT.